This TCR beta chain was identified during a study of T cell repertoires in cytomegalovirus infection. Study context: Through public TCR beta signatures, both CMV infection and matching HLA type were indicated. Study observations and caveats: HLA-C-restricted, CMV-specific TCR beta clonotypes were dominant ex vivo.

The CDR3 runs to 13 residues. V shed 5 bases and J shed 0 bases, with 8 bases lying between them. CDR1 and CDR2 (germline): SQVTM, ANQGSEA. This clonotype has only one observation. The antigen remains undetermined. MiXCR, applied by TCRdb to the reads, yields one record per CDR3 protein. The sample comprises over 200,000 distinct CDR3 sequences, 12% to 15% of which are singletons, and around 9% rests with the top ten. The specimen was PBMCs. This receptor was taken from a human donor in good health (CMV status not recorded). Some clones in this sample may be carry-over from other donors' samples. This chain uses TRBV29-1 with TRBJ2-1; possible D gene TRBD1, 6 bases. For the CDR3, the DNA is TGCAGCGTTCAGGGGAGCTCCTACAATGAGCAGTTCTTC. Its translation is CSVQGSSYNEQFF.